This T cell receptor (beta chain) was identified in a study of blood T cell repertoires in COVID-19. Background on the study: Samples came from the United States, Italy and Spain, spanning acute and convalescent COVID-19. PBMCs, B-cell-depleted T cells, or T cells provided the cDNA or gDNA that made up the material.

Original processing methods: It was from reference gene primer amplification that nucleated cell counts were estimated. Only in-frame clones appear in the TCRdb table, and some are missing; sequencing was by immunoSEQ multiplex PCR. The DNA gave D and trimming, while V, J and clone size come from that table. The sample lists around 150,000 clones, roughly 85% seen once, with over 3% in the top ten. The V gene lost 3 bases and the J gene lost 6 bases, with 11 bases spanning the gap. Germline V gives CDR1 LNHDA, CDR2 SQIVND (reference sequence). There are 13 residues in the CDR3. The specimen sequenced was peripheral blood. This rearrangement joins TRBV19 to TRBJ1-2; D is possibly TRBD1 (5 bases). This receptor was taken from a human donor with acute or convalescent COVID-19. The donor label of this sample is uncertain. For the CDR3, the DNA is TGTGCCAGTAGTATCTCCAGGGAAGATGGCTACACCTTC. It translates to CASSISREDGYTF.